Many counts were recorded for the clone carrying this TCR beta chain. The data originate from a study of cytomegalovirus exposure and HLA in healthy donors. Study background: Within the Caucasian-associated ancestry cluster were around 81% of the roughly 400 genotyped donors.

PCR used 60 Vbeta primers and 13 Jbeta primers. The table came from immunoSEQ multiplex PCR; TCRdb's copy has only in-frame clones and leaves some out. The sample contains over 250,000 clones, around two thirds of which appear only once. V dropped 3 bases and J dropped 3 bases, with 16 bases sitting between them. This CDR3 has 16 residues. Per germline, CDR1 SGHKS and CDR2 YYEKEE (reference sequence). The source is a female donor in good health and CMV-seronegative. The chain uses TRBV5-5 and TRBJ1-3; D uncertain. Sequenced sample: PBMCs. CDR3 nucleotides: TGTGCCAGCAGCTCGGCAGACTATCTCGGTGGAAACACCATATATTTT. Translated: CASSSADYLGGNTIYF.